Here is one T cell receptor (beta chain) with its context. The antigen remains undetermined. A single base separates this from a much larger clone, so it may be a read error. This record comes from a study of tumor and adjacent non-tumor tissue in lung cancer. Study-level information: The cohort had 12 adenocarcinoma, 2 squamous cell and 1 small cell patients.

Study-level points and caveats: Higher tumor TCR diversity was associated with shorter survival. Tumor tissue had significantly higher TCR diversity than normal lung.

This CDR3 comprises 16 residues. A modified ARM-PCR protocol with three rounds of nested PCR amplified TCRbeta. TCRdb used MiXCR to reprocess the multiplex PCR reads, holding one entry per CDR3 protein. The sample holds some 100,000 distinct CDR3 sequences, roughly 78% seen once. The template was RNA from unsorted bulk tissue. The normal lung tissue was taken more than 3 cm from the tumor edge. The TCR sequence derives from a man aged 55 to 70 with small cell lung cancer. The genes are TRBV12-3 or TRBV12-4 and TRBJ2-2, with 10 positions matching TRBD1. Sequenced input: distant non-tumor lung tissue. The CDR3 coding sequence is TGTACCAGCAGTTCGCCGGGACAGGGGAAGGCCGGGGAGCTGTTTTTT. This gives the protein CTSSSPGQGKAGELFF.